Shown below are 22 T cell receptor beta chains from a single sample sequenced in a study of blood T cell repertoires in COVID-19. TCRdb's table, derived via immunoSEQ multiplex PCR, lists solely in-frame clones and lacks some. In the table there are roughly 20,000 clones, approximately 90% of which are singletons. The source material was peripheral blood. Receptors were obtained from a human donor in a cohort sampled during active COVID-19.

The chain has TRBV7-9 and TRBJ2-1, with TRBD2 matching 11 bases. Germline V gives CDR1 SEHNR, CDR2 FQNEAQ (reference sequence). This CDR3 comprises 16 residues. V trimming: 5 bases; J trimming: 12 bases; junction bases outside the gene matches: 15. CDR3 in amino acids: CASSPRLAGLSMGQFF. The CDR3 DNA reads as TGTGCCAGCAGCCCCCGACTAGCGGGGTTGAGTATGGGGCAGTTCTTC.

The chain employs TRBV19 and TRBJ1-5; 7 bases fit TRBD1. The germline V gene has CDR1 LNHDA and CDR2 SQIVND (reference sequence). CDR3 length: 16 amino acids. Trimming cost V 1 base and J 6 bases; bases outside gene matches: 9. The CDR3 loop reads CASSIGNTGAGQPQHF. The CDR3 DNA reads TGTGCCAGTAGTATAGGGAACACAGGGGCCGGTCAGCCCCAGCATTTT.

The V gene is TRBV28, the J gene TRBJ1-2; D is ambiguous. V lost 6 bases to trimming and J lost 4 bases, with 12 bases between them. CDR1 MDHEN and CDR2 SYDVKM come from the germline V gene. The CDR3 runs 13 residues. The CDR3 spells CASSQVAGYGYTF. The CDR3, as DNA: TGTGCCAGCAGCCAAGTAGCTGGCTATGGCTACACCTTC.

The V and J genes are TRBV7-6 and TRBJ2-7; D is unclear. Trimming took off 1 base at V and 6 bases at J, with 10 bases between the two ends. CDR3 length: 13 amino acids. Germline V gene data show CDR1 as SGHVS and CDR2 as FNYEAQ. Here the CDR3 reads CASSLDGLSEQYF. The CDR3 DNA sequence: TGTGCCAGCAGCTTAGACGGTCTGTCCGAGCAGTACTTC.

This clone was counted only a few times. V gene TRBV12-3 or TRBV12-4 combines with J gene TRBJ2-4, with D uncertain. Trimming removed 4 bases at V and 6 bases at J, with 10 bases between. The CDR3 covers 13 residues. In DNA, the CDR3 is TGTGCCAGCAGTTCCGACCCAGGAAACATTCAGTACTTC. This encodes CASSSDPGNIQYF.

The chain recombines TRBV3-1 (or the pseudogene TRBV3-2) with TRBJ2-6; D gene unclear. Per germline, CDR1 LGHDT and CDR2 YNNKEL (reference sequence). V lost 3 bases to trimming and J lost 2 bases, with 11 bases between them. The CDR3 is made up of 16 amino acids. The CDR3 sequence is CASSQAGDPGANVLTF. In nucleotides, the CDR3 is TGTGCCAGCAGCCAGGCCGGAGATCCTGGGGCCAACGTCCTGACTTTC.

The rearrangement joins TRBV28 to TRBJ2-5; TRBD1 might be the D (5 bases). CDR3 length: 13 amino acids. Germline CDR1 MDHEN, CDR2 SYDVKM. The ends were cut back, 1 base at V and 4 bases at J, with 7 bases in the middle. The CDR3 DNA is TGTGCCAGCAGTTTATTGCAGGGAGAGACCCAGTACTTC. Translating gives CASSLLQGETQYF.

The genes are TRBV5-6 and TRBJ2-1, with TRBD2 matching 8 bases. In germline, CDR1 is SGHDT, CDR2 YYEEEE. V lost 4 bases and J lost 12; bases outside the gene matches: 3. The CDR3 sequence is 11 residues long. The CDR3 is CASSLSGTQFF. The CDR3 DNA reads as TGTGCCAGCAGCCTTAGCGGGACGCAGTTCTTC.

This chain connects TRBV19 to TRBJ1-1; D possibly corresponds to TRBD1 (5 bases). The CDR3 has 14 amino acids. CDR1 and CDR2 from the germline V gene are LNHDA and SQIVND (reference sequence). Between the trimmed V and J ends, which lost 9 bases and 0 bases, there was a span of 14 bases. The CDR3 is CASHKGAVNTEAFF. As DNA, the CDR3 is TGTGCCAGCCATAAAGGGGCGGTGAACACTGAAGCTTTCTTT.

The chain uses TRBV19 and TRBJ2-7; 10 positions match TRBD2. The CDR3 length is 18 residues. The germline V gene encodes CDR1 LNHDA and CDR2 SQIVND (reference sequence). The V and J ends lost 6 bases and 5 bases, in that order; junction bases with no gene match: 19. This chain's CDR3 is CASSRGLQQAGGPDEQYF. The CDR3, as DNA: TGTGCCAGTAGCCGAGGCCTCCAACAAGCGGGAGGGCCAGACGAGCAGTACTTC.

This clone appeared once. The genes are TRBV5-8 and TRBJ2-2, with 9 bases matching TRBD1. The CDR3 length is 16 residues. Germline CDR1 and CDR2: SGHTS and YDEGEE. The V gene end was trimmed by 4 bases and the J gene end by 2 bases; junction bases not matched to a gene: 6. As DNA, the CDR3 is TGTGCCAGCAGCGGCCCGGGACAGGGAAACACCGGGGAGCTGTTTTTT. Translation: CASSGPGQGNTGELFF.

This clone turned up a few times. CDR3 protein: CASSFLRDSPLHF. In DNA, the CDR3 is TGTGCCAGCAGTTTCTTGAGGGATTCACCCCTCCACTTT. The V call is TRBV12-3 or TRBV12-4, the J call TRBJ1-6; no reliable D call. This CDR3 is built from 13 residues. Trimming removed 3 bases from V and 8 bases from J, with 8 bases in between.

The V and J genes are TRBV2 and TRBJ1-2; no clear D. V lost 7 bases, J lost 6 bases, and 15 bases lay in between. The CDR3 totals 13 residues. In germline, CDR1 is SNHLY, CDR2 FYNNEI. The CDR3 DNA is TGTGCCAGCATAGGATCGAGCCAGGATGGCTACACCTTC. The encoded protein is CASIGSSQDGYTF. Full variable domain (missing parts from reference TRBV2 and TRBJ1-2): EPEVTQTPSHQVTQMGQEVILRCVPISNHLYFYWYRQILGQKVEFLVSFYNNEISEKSEIFDDQFSVERPDGSNFTLKIRSTKLEDSAMYFCASIGSSQDGYTFGSGTRLTVV.

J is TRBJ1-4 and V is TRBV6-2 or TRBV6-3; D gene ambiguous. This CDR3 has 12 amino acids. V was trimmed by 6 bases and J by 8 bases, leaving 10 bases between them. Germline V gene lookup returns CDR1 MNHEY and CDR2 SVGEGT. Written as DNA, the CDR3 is TGTGCCAGCAGCACAATTGGCGAAAAACTGTTTTTT. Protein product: CASSTIGEKLFF.

The CDR3 nucleotides read TGTGCCAGCAACAGGGACAGGGGGGACGAGCAGTACTTC. Translation gives CASNRDRGDEQYF. V gene TRBV2 combines with J gene TRBJ2-7, with 11 bases that match TRBD1. Per germline, CDR1 SNHLY and CDR2 FYNNEI. The CDR3 spans 13 residues. The V segment lost 7 bases and the J segment 5 bases; nucleotides outside the gene matches: 4. The entire variable domain, with the rest obtained from reference TRBV2 and TRBJ2-7, is as follows: EPEVTQTPSHQVTQMGQEVILRCVPISNHLYFYWYRQILGQKVEFLVSFYNNEISEKSEIFDDQFSVERPDGSNFTLKIRSTKLEDSAMYFCASNRDRGDEQYFGPGTRLTVT.

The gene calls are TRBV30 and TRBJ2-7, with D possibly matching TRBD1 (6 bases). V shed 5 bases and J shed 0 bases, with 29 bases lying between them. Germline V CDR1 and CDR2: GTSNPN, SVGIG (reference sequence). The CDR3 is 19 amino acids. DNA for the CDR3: TGTGCCTGGGTCCACGGCGGCAGGGGAACCCCACGCTCCTCCTACGAGCAGTACTTC. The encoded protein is CAWVHGGRGTPRSSYEQYF. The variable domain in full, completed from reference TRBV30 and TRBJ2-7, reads SQTIHQWPATLVQPVGSPLSLECTVEGTSNPNLYWYRQAAGRGLQLLFYSVGIGQISSEVPQNLSASRPQDRQFILSSKKLLLSDSGFYLCAWVHGGRGTPRSSYEQYFGPGTRLTVT.

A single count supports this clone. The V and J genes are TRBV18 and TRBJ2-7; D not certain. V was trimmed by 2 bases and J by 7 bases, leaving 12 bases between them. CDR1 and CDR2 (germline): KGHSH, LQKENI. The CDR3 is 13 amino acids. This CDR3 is CASSPVIPEEQYF. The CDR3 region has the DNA TGTGCCAGCTCACCAGTGATACCAGAAGAGCAGTACTTC. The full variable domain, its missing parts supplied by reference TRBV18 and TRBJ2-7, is NAGVMQNPRHLVRRRGQEARLRCSPMKGHSHVYWYRQLPEEGLKFMVYLQKENIIDESGMPKERFSAEFPKEGPSILRIQQVVRGDSAAYFCASSPVIPEEQYFGPGTRLTVT.

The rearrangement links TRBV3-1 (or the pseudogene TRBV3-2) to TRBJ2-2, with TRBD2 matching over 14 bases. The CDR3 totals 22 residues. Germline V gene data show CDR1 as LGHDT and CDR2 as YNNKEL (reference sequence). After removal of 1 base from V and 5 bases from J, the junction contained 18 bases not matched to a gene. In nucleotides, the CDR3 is TGTGCCAGCAGCCAAGGGCTCAAAAGGGGGGGACTAGCGGGAGAGGTGACCGGGGAGCTGTTTTTT. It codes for CASSQGLKRGGLAGEVTGELFF.

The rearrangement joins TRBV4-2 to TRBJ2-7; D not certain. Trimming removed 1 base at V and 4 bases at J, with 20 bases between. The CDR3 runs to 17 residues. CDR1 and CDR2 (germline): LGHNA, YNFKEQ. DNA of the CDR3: TGTGCCAGCAGCCAAGGCGAATCGGAGTCACTCCCGTACGAGCAGTACTTC. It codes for CASSQGESESLPYEQYF.

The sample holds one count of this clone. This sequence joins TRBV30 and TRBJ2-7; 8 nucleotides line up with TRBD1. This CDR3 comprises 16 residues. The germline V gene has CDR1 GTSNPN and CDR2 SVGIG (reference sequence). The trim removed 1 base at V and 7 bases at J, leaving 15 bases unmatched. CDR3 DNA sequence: TGTGCCTGGAGTGACCCGGGACAGGCCCTTCGGGAGGAGCAGTACTTC. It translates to CAWSDPGQALREEQYF.

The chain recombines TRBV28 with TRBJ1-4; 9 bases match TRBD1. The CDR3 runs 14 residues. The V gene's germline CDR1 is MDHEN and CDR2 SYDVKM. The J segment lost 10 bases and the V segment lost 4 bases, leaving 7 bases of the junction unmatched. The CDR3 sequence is CASSSPGQGGKLFF. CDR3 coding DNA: TGTGCCAGCAGTTCGCCGGGACAGGGAGGAAAACTGTTTTTT.

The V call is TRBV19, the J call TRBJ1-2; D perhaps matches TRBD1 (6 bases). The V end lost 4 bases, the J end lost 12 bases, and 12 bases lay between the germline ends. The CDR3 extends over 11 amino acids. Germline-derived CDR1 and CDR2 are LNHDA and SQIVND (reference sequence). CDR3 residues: CASSKAGENTF. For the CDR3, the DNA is TGTGCCAGTAGTAAGGCAGGGGAGAACACCTTC.